What follows are 32 T cell receptor beta chains derived from one specimen sequenced in a study of blood T cells in healthy people across ages. A second PCR of 7 to 11 cycles used a sample-barcoded 5' primer and a J-beta primer mix. Using its own MiXCR run on the 5' RACE reads, TCRdb lists one record per CDR3 protein. The data contain over 450,000 distinct CDR3 sequences, more than 20% of them singletons. The sample was also linked to a second study, of T cells of mothers and their children.

The sample consisted of blood. Every receptor here comes from a boy between 10 and 17 years old in good health.

There are a few counts of this clonotype. The CDR3 loop is CASSASGLDSLRELFF. CDR3 bases: TGTGCCAGCAGTGCCTCGGGACTAGACTCCCTCAGGGAGCTGTTTTTT. The chain combines TRBV6-4 with TRBJ2-2; 8 bases line up with TRBD2. J lost 9 bases, V lost 4 bases, and 13 bases had no gene match. In germline, CDR1 is MRHNA, CDR2 SNTAGT. The CDR3 contains 16 residues.

The chain links TRBV24-1 to TRBJ1-5; 8 positions match TRBD1. The V gene's germline CDR1 is KGHDR and CDR2 SFDVKD. The CDR3 contains 13 residues. Germline trimming cut 9 bases from V and 5 bases from J; bases unmatched to any gene: 5. CDR3 loop: CATQNRGDQPQHF. For the CDR3, the DNA is TGTGCCACCCAAAACAGGGGGGATCAGCCCCAGCATTTT.

This clonotype was observed a few times. The chain employs TRBV7-9 and TRBJ1-2; D ambiguous. In germline, CDR1 is SEHNR, CDR2 FQNEAQ (reference sequence). CDR3 length equals 12 residues. V was pared by 1 base and J by 4 bases, with 4 bases between. DNA of the CDR3: TGTGCCAGCAGCTTAGGTATCTATGGCTACACCTTC. It yields the protein CASSLGIYGYTF.

The sample holds a few counts of this clonotype. The J gene is TRBJ2-1, the V gene TRBV7-2; TRBD2 agrees at 13 bases. The CDR3 has 15 amino acids. Germline V gene data show CDR1 as SGHTA and CDR2 as FQGNSA. V lost 4 bases and J lost 10; bases outside the gene matches: 7. The DNA for the CDR3 is TGTGCCAGCAGCTCGACTAGCGGGGGGATCGGGGAGCAGTTCTTC. This sequence encodes CASSSTSGGIGEQFF.

The table lists this clonotype with a few counts. The chain has TRBV15 and TRBJ2-5, with 10 bases aligning to TRBD2. V gave up 0 bases and J gave up 5 bases; unmatched junction bases: 3. Per the germline V gene, CDR1 is LNHNV and CDR2 is YYDKDF (reference sequence). This CDR3 is built from 15 residues. The CDR3 spells CATSRDPAGGETQYF. The CDR3 region has the DNA TGTGCCACCAGCAGAGATCCAGCGGGAGGGGAGACCCAGTACTTC. Drawing the rest from reference TRBV15 and TRBJ2-5, the complete variable domain is DAMVIQNPRYQVTQFGKPVTLSCSQTLNHNVMYWYQQKSSQAPKLLFHYYDKDFNNEADTPDNFQSRRPNTSFCFLDIRSPGLGDTAMYLCATSRDPAGGETQYFGPGTRLLVL.

This clonotype was seen more than once but under ten times. The chain combines TRBV3-1 with TRBJ2-1; 8 nucleotides line up with TRBD2. CDR1 is LGHDT, CDR2 YNNKEL, per germline (reference sequence). The CDR3 has 15 residues. V was clipped by 1 base and J by 8 bases; unmatched bases: 7. Here the CDR3 DNA reads TGTGCCAGCAGCCAAGTAACTAGCGGTCCCCATGAGCAGTTCTTC. Protein: CASSQVTSGPHEQFF.

Worth noting for this clonotype: It may be a read error: a sequence one base away is much more abundant. The chain links TRBV20-1 to TRBJ1-1; the D is unclear. Per the germline V gene, CDR1 is DFQATT and CDR2 is SNEGSKA (reference sequence). The V end was cut by 0 bases, the J end by 3 bases, with 8 bases between. This CDR3 contains 13 residues. The CDR3 here is CSARDHGDTEAFF. The CDR3 DNA sequence: TGCAGTGCTAGAGATCACGGGGACACTGAAGCTTTCTTT.

The V and J genes are TRBV5-6 and TRBJ2-7; 7 bases match TRBD1. The V segment lost 2 bases and the J segment 7 bases; nucleotides outside the gene matches: 9. The CDR3 is 14 residues long. The germline V gene encodes CDR1 SGHDT and CDR2 YYEEEE. CDR3 DNA: TGTGCCAGCAGCTTAGGAACAGGGGTATGGGAGCAGTACTTC. This translates into CASSLGTGVWEQYF.

This chain uses TRBV28 with TRBJ2-6; no firm D call. Trimming left V 4 bases short and J 0 bases short, with 16 bases between. Germline V gene sequence: CDR1 MDHEN, CDR2 SYDVKM. The CDR3 runs 18 residues. This chain's CDR3 is CASSSRVRESSGANVLTF. In DNA, the CDR3 is TGTGCCAGCAGTTCTCGAGTTAGGGAAAGCTCTGGGGCCAACGTCCTGACTTTC.

A word on this clonotype: An end of the junction does not agree with germline; a read error may underlie this. This chain links TRBV27 with TRBJ2-7, with TRBD2 as a possible D gene (6 bases). CDR3 length: 14 amino acids. Germline-derived CDR1 and CDR2 are MNHEY and SMNVEV (reference sequence). DNA for the CDR3: TGTGCCAGCAGTTTTAGACTAGTCTCCCACGAGCAGTACTTC. Translating gives CASSFRLVSHEQYF.

This clonotype came up a few times. V is TRBV4-2 and J is TRBJ2-1, with D possibly being TRBD2 (7 bases). This CDR3 region has 16 residues. Trimming removed 0 bases at V and 9 bases at J, with 18 bases between. Per the germline V gene, CDR1 is LGHNA and CDR2 is YNFKEQ. CDR3 in DNA: TGTGCCAGCAGCCAAGAGAGAGGGACCGGGGGGCGTGAGCAGTTCTTC. Amino acid sequence: CASSQERGTGGREQFF.

To note about this clonotype: The junction does not match germline at one end; this may be a read error. The V call is TRBV12-3 or TRBV12-4, the J call TRBJ1-6; 7 bases align to TRBD1. The CDR3 totals 13 residues. Here the CDR3 DNA reads TGTGCCAGCAGTGGACAGGAGAATTCACCCTTCCACTTT. Amino acid sequence: CASSGQENSPFHF.

This clonotype was seen a few times. The rearrangement uses TRBV6-5 and TRBJ2-5; 8 positions agree with TRBD2. Matching the DNA end better, TRBJ2-1 makes the J call doubtful. The CDR3 has 13 residues. Germline-derived CDR1 and CDR2 are MNHEY and SVGAGI. The CDR3 nucleotides read TGTGCCAGCAGGGCGGGGGGTTACAATGAGCAGTTCTTC. It specifies CASRAGGYNEQFF.

A few counts support this clonotype. This chain connects TRBV12-3 or TRBV12-4 to TRBJ2-3; D tentatively reads TRBD1 or TRBD2 (6 bases each). Trimming cost V 7 bases and J 3 bases, with 14 bases left between them. This CDR3 has 14 amino acids. DNA of the CDR3: TGTGCCAGCACCCCGGGGGCGAATACAGATACGCAGTATTTT. Its protein product is CASTPGANTDTQYF.

This clonotype was found a few times. This rearrangement joins TRBV28 to TRBJ2-1; D may be TRBD2 (5 bases). The V gene lost 4 bases and the J gene lost 1 base, with 8 bases spanning the gap. The germline gives CDR1 MDHEN, CDR2 SYDVKM. This CDR3 spans 14 amino acids. Here the CDR3 reads CASSSRDSYNEQFF. The CDR3 nucleotides are TGTGCCAGCAGTTCACGGGATTCCTACAATGAGCAGTTCTTC.

This clonotype has a handful of counts. The genes are TRBV20-1 and TRBJ1-4; TRBD1 agrees at 7 bases. Germline CDR1 is DFQATT and CDR2 is SNEGSKA (reference sequence). The CDR3 loop spans 16 amino acids. With V trimmed by 4 bases and J by 2 bases, 10 bases remained unmatched. CDR3 nucleotides: TGCAGTGCTACGAAGGGGGCCGTCGCGACTAATGAAAAACTGTTTTTT. This codes for CSATKGAVATNEKLFF.

The CDR3 sequence: CASSLFRYEQYF. In nucleotides, the CDR3 is TGTGCCAGCAGCTTGTTTCGCTACGAGCAGTACTTC. The J gene is TRBJ2-7, the V gene TRBV5-8, with unresolved D. CDR3 length: 12 amino acids. CDR1 and CDR2 (germline): SGHTS, YDEGEE. V was pared by 1 base and J by 3 bases, with 5 bases between.

Regarding this clonotype: Mismatch with germline at one junction end may stem from a read error. The chain has TRBV28 and TRBJ2-4, with 8 bases fitting TRBD1. Germline CDR1 is MDHEN and CDR2 is SYDVKM. The CDR3 is made up of 15 amino acids. CDR3 coding DNA: TGTGCCAGCAGTTCGCTCGGACAGGGTAAAAGCATTCAGTACTTC. This sequence encodes CASSSLGQGKSIQYF.

CDR3 DNA sequence: TGTGCCAGCAGCCGAGTATCACGAGGAGGACTAGCCGGGTACAATGAGCAGTTCTTC. Its protein product is CASSRVSRGGLAGYNEQFF. The chain is built from TRBV7-8 and TRBJ2-1, with 8 nucleotides matching TRBD2. CDR3 length: 19 amino acids. The V and J ends lost 5 bases and 4 bases, in that order; junction bases with no gene match: 19. Germline V CDR1 and CDR2: SGHVS, FQNEAQ.

The chain combines TRBV7-2 with TRBJ1-2; a possible D gene is TRBD1 (5 bases). The CDR3 runs to 12 residues. V lost 4 bases and J 2 bases, leaving 5 bases between the germline ends. Germline-derived CDR1 and CDR2 are SGHTA and FQGNSA. In nucleotides, the CDR3 is TGTGCCAGCAGCTGGACAAACTATGGCTACACCTTC. As protein: CASSWTNYGYTF.

There are a few counts of this clonotype. The chain employs TRBV12-3 or TRBV12-4 and TRBJ2-4; a weak D match, TRBD1 (6 bases). V was shortened by 6 bases and J by 1 base, with 13 bases between the two germline ends. The CDR3 covers 15 residues. Written as DNA, the CDR3 is TGTGCCAGCAGCACCCGCACAGGGGCCAAAAACATTCAGTACTTC. This gives the protein CASSTRTGAKNIQYF.

CDR3 residues: CASSQVGTSDEQFF. CDR3 bases: TGTGCCAGCAGCCAAGTTGGGACTAGCGATGAGCAGTTCTTC. The gene calls are TRBV4-2 and TRBJ2-1, with 10 nucleotides matching TRBD2. CDR1 and CDR2 (germline): LGHNA, YNFKEQ. There are 14 residues in the CDR3. V lost 1 base to trimming and J lost 8 bases; unmatched junction nucleotides: 2.

V usage is TRBV7-8 and J usage is TRBJ2-4, with 10 bases identical to TRBD1. Germline CDR1 SGHVS, CDR2 FQNEAQ. The CDR3 length is 13 residues. The junction had 5 bases not matched to a gene; V was cut back by 7 bases and J by 8 bases. CDR3 in amino acids: CASTTGGRDIQYF. The CDR3 bases are TGTGCCAGCACGACAGGGGGCAGGGACATTCAGTACTTC. Full variable domain (missing parts from reference TRBV7-8 and TRBJ2-4): GAGVSQSPRYKVAKRGQDVALRCDPISGHVSLFWYQQALGQGPEFLTYFQNEAQLDKSGLPSDRFFAERPEGSVSTLKIQRTQQEDSAVYLCASTTGGRDIQYFGAGTRLSVL.

This clonotype came up a few times. V and J are TRBV7-9 and TRBJ2-7, with 7 nucleotides matching TRBD2. With 0 bases clipped from V and 5 bases from J, the junction kept 1 base outside the gene matches. There are 13 residues in the CDR3. Germline V gene data show CDR1 as SEHNR and CDR2 as FQNEAQ (reference sequence). The CDR3 region is CASSLAGRDEQYF. In DNA form, the CDR3 reads TGTGCCAGCAGCTTAGCGGGGAGGGACGAGCAGTACTTC.

There are a few counts of this clonotype. V gene TRBV20-1 combines with J gene TRBJ2-1; 15 bases map to TRBD2. From germline, CDR1 is DFQATT and CDR2 SNEGSKA (reference sequence). With 6 bases clipped from V and 6 bases from J, the junction kept 9 bases outside the gene matches. The CDR3 length is 16 residues. CDR3 in amino acids: CSADPGTSGRLNEQFF. DNA of the CDR3: TGCAGTGCGGATCCCGGGACTAGCGGGAGGCTCAATGAGCAGTTCTTC.

The V gene is TRBV4-3, the J gene TRBJ1-1; 9 bases line up with TRBD1. Losses at the gene ends were 4 bases for V and 1 base for J; bases not matched to a gene: 1. The V gene's germline CDR1 is LGHNA and CDR2 YSLEER. The CDR3 consists of 14 residues. DNA of the CDR3: TGCGCCAGCAGCCGGGACAGGGCGAACACTGAAGCTTTCTTT. This sequence encodes CASSRDRANTEAFF.

The chain employs TRBV28 and TRBJ2-1; weak D call: TRBD1 (6 bases). There are 16 residues in the CDR3. CDR1 is MDHEN and CDR2 is SYDVKM in the germline V gene. V gave up 3 bases and J gave up 4 bases, with 16 bases separating them. DNA of the CDR3: TGTGCCAGCAGTTTTCCGGTGTACAGGGAATACAATGAGCAGTTCTTC. This gives the protein CASSFPVYREYNEQFF.

This clonotype showed up just once. V gene TRBV4-1 combines with J gene TRBJ2-7; TRBD2 matches at 8 bases. CDR3 length: 16 residues. CDR1 is MGHRA and CDR2 is YSYEKL in the germline V gene. The J segment lost 4 bases and the V segment lost 4 bases, leaving 12 bases of the junction unmatched. The CDR3 region is CASSRGLSGSGYEQYF. Written as DNA, the CDR3 is TGCGCCAGCAGCCGAGGTCTAAGCGGGAGCGGGTACGAGCAGTACTTC.

This clonotype appeared a few times. The chain has TRBV9 and TRBJ2-3; D call uncertain. Germline CDR1 is SGDLS and CDR2 is YYNGEE. The CDR3 is 22 residues long. V gave up 3 bases and J gave up 0 bases, with 32 bases separating them. The CDR3 DNA is TGTGCCAGCAGCGCCTTCTCAAGCCCTGAACGTCGTCCTGGAGCCAGCACAGATACGCAGTATTTT. Translated: CASSAFSSPERRPGASTDTQYF.

The V and J genes are TRBV13 and TRBJ2-1, with 7 bases that match TRBD1. The J call may not be correct, given that the DNA end is closer to TRBJ2-7. Germline CDR1 reads PRHDT; CDR2 reads FYEKMQ (reference sequence). The CDR3 has 15 residues. The CDR3 loop reads CASSFDRVSTYEQYF. The CDR3 DNA follows: TGTGCCAGCAGCTTTGACAGGGTCTCTACCTACGAGCAGTACTTC.

This chain uses TRBV5-6 with TRBJ1-6; tentatively, D is TRBD1 (6 bases). The CDR3 covers 15 residues. V was pared by 1 base and J by 9 bases, with 14 bases between. CDR1 and CDR2 from the germline V gene are SGHDT and YYEEEE. The CDR3 region has the DNA TGTGCCAGCAGCTTGCCGGGACAATCCGGTTCACCCCTCCACTTT. It yields the protein CASSLPGQSGSPLHF.

This chain uses TRBV6-4 with TRBJ2-2; 9 bases match TRBD1. V gave up 7 bases and J gave up 5 bases; unmatched junction bases: 5. This CDR3 spans 14 amino acids. Germline V gives CDR1 MRHNA, CDR2 SNTAGT. CDR3 protein: CASTPDRGTGELFF. For the CDR3, the DNA is TGTGCCAGCACCCCCGACAGGGGGACCGGGGAGCTGTTTTTT.